This T cell receptor (beta chain) is from a study of blood T cell repertoires in COVID-19. Across the whole study: Material from acute and convalescent COVID-19 was sourced from the United States, Italy and Spain. Sample material is recorded as cDNA or gDNA derived from T cells, B-cell-depleted T cells, or PBMCs.

Germline trimming cut 1 base from V and 4 bases from J; bases unmatched to any gene: 16. The germline V gene has CDR1 SGHRS and CDR2 YFSETQ. The CDR3 length is 18 residues. Source study methods: Amplification with reference gene primers provided the estimates of nucleated cell counts. Libraries were prepared by immunoSEQ multiplex PCR; TCRdb keeps only in-frame clonotypes and omits some of them. The V and J calls and clone size were taken over from that table, and D and trimming were inferred from the DNA. The table records 280,000 or so clones, approximately 83% of them present only once. This chain uses TRBV5-1 with TRBJ2-5; 7 bases fit TRBD2. This receptor was taken from a woman in her thirties who had recovered from COVID-19. The sequenced material came from peripheral blood. In nucleotides, the CDR3 is TGCGCCAGCAGCTTGTTACCGGCTAGCGGAGGATCCCGAGAGACCCAGTACTTC. Its translation: CASSLLPASGGSRETQYF.